Included here is one TCR beta chain sequence, with context. The target antigen is unknown. The sample belongs to a study of radiation and T cells in renal cell carcinoma. Study at large: Nephrectomy followed 15 Gy stereotactic body radiation by 4 weeks. Whole-study results and caveats: Baseline intratumoral clonotype presence is unknown without pretreatment biopsies. From baseline, blood top tumor clonotypes peaked at 2 weeks post-radiation.

The data were produced by immunoSEQ multiplex PCR, yet TCRdb's version contains in-frame clones alone and is incomplete. The table shows 70,000 or so clones, with 82% occurring only once. The time point is: blood 2 weeks post-SBRT. The treatment was: 15 Gy SBRT to primary tumor, nephrectomy 4 weeks later. After SBRT, blood was collected at 2 and 4 weeks, plus baseline. The CDR3 totals 15 residues. From germline, CDR1 is SGHRS and CDR2 YFSETQ. Deletions cut 1 base from V and 3 bases from J, with 13 bases between. Sequenced here: blood, sampled from a patient whose treatment included radiotherapy and nephrectomy. The chain combines TRBV5-1 with TRBJ2-5; maybe TRBD1 (5 bases). The source is a man aged 55 to 69 with renal cell carcinoma. CDR3 sequence reads: CASSLWAGMEETQYF. DNA for the CDR3: TGCGCCAGCAGCTTGTGGGCAGGGATGGAAGAGACCCAGTACTTC.